This T cell receptor beta chain was identified during a study of blood T cell repertoires in COVID-19. At the level of the study: Collection of acute and convalescent COVID-19 samples took place in the United States, Italy and Spain. Nucleic acid was either cDNA or gDNA, and it came from T cells, B-cell-depleted T cells, or PBMCs.

Original data processing: Reference gene primer amplification gave nucleated cell count estimates. Assay used: immunoSEQ multiplex PCR; TCRdb lists only in-frame clones, some missing. V and J calls and clone size are as listed in that table; D and trimming were resolved from the DNA. The sample lists under 250,000 clones; roughly 75% were seen once. From germline, CDR1 is GTSNPN and CDR2 SVGIG (reference sequence). CDR3 length: 16 amino acids. Notes on this clone: The junction shows a germline mismatch at one end, possibly a read error.

Sequenced: peripheral blood. This sequence was found in a woman between 70 and 85 years old with acute or convalescent COVID-19. The chain carries TRBV30 and TRBJ1-1; D gene unclear. CDR3 nucleotides: TGTGCCTGGATGTCCCGCCGTCCAGGAGGGAACGCTGAAGCTTTCTTT. Its protein product is CAWMSRRPGGNAEAFF.